This T cell receptor beta chain was found in a study of shared clonotypes between healthy human individuals. CDR3 length equals 13 residues. The V end was cut by 4 bases, the J end by 4 bases, with 7 bases between. Per germline, CDR1 LNHNV and CDR2 YYDKDF (reference sequence). CD45RO-negative CD8 cells positively selected for CCR7 made up the naive population, which excluded terminally differentiated effector memory CD45RA+ cells. Generated by immunoSEQ multiplex PCR, the TCRdb table keeps only in-frame clones and is missing some. Of roughly 2.1 million clones listed, about 92% are singletons. The rearrangement uses TRBV15 and TRBJ1-4; D possibly corresponds to TRBD1 (5 bases). This sequence was found in a man younger than 35 in good health. Some clones in this sample may be carry-over from other donors' samples. Sequences were obtained from naive CD8+ T cells from PBMCs. This CDR3 is CATSNRRNEKLFF. The CDR3 nucleotides are TGTGCCACCAGCAACAGGCGTAATGAAAAACTGTTTTTT.